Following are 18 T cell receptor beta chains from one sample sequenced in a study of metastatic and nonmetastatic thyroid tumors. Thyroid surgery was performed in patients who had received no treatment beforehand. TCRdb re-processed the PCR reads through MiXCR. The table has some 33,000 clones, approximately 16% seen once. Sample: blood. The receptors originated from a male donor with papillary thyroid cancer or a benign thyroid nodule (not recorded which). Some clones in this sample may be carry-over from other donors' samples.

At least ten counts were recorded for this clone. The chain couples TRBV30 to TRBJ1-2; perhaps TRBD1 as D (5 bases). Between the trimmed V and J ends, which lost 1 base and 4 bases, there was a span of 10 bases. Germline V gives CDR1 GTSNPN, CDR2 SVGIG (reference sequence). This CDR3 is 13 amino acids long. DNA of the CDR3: TGTGCCTGGAGTGAGGACACTTCCTATGGCTACACCTTC. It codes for CAWSEDTSYGYTF.

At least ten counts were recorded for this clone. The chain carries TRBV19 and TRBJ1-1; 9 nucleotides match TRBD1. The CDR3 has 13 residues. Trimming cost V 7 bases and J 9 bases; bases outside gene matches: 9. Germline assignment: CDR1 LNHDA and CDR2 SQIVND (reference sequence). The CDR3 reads CASITTGGAKAFF. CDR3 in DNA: TGTGCCAGTATCACCACAGGGGGCGCGAAAGCTTTCTTT.

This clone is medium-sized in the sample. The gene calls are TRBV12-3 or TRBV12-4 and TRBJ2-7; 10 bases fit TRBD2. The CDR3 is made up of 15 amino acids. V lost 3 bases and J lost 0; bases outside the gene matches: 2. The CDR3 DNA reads TGTGCCAGCAGTTTTGGACTAGCGGACTCCTACGAGCAGTACTTC. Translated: CASSFGLADSYEQYF.

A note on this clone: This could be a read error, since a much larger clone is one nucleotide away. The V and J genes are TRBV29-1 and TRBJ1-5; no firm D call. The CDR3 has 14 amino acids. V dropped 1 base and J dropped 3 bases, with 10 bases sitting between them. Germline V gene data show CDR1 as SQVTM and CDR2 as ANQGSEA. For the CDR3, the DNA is TGCAGCGTTGAAGGGAAGACCCACAATCAGCCCCAGCATTTT. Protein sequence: CSVEGKTHNQPQHF. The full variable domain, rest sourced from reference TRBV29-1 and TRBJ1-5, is SAVISQKPSRDICQRGTSLTIQCQVDSQVTMMFWYRQQPGQSLTLIATANQGSEATYESGFVIDKFPISRPNLTFSTLTVSNMSPEDSSIYLCSVEGKTHNQPQHFGDGTRLSIL.

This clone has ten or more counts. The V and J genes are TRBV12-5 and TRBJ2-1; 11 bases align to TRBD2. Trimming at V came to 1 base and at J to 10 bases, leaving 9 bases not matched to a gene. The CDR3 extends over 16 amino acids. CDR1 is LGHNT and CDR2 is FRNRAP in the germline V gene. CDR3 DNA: TGTGCTAGTGGTTTGGGACTAGCGGGGTCCTGGGGAGAGCAGTTCTTC. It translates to CASGLGLAGSWGEQFF.

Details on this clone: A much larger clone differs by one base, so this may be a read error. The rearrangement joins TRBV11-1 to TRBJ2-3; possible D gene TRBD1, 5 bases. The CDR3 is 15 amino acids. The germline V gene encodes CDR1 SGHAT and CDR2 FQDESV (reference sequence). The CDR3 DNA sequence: TGTGCCAGCAGTTCAGAGGACACTTCCACAGATACGCATTATTTT. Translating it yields CASSSEDTSTDTHYF.

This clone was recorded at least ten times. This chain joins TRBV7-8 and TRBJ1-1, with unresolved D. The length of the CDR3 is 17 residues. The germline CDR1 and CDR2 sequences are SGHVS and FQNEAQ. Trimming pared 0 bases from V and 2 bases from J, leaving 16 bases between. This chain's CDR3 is CASSLARNTPENTEAFF. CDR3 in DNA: TGTGCCAGCAGCTTAGCGCGCAATACCCCGGAAAACACTGAAGCTTTCTTT. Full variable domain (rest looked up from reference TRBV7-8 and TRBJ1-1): GAGVSQSPRYKVAKRGQDVALRCDPISGHVSLFWYQQALGQGPEFLTYFQNEAQLDKSGLPSDRFFAERPEGSVSTLKIQRTQQEDSAVYLCASSLARNTPENTEAFFGQGTRLTVV.

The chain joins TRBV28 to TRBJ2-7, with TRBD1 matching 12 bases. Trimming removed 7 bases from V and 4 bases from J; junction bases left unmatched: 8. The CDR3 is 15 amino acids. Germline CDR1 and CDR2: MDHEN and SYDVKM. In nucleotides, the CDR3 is TGTGCCAGCAACCTTCTGGGACAGGGGGCTTACGAGCAGTACTTC. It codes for CASNLLGQGAYEQYF.

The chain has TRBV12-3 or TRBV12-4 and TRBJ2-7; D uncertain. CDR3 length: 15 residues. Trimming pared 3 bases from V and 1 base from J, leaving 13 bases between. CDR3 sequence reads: CASSLVDPLSYEQYF. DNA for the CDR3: TGTGCCAGCAGTTTGGTGGATCCCTTGTCCTACGAGCAGTACTTC.

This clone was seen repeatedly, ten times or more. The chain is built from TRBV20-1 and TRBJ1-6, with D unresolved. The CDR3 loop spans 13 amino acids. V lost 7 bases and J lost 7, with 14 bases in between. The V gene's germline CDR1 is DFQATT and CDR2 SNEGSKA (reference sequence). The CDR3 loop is CSGERVENSPLHF. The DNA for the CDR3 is TGCAGTGGAGAAAGGGTAGAGAATTCACCCCTCCACTTT.

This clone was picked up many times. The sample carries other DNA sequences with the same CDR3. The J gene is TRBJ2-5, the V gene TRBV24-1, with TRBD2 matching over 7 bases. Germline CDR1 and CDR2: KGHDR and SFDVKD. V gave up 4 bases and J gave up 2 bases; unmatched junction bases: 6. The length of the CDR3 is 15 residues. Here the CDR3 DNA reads TGTGCCACCAGTGACCCGCGGGGGAGACAAGAGACCCAGTACTTC. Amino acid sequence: CATSDPRGRQETQYF.

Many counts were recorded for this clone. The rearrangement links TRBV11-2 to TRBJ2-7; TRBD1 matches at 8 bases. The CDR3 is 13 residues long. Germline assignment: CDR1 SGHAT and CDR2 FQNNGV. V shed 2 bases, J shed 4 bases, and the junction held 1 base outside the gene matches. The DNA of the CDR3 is TGTGCCAGCAGCTTAACAGGGGGGTACGAGCAGTACTTC. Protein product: CASSLTGGYEQYF.

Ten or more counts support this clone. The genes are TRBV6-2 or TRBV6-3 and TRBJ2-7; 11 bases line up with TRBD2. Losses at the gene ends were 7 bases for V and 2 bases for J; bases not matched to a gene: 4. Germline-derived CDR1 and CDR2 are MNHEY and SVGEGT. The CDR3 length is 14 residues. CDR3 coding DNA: TGTGCCAGCAAGCAACTAGCGGGAGCCTACGAGCAGTACTTC. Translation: CASKQLAGAYEQYF.

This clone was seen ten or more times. CDR3 bases: TGTGCCAGCAGTTCAGCGGAGCTAAGTACCGATGAGCAGTTCTTC. Translating gives CASSSAELSTDEQFF. This chain connects TRBV27 to TRBJ2-1; tentative D call: TRBD2 (5 bases). V was shortened by 4 bases and J by 8 bases, with 18 bases between the two germline ends. This CDR3 contains 15 residues. Germline CDR1 MNHEY, CDR2 SMNVEV (reference sequence).

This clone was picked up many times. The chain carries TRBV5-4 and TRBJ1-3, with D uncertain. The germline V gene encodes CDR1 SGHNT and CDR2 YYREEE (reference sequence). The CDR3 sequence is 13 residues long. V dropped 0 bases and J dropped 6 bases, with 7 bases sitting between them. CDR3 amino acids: CASSLGQENTIYF. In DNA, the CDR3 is TGTGCCAGCAGCTTGGGTCAGGAAAACACCATATATTTT.

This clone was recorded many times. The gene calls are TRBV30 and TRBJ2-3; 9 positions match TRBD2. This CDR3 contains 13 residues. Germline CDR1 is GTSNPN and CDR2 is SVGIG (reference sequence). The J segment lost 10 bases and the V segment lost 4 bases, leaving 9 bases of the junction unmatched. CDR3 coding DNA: TGTGCCTGGACCCGTCTAGCGGGATACCCGCAGTATTTT. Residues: CAWTRLAGYPQYF.

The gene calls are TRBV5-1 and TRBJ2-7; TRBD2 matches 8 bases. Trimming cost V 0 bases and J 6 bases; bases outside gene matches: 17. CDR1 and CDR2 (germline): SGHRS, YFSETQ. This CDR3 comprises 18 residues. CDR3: CASSLGASGYSRAREQYF. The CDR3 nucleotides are TGCGCCAGCAGCTTGGGGGCTAGCGGGTACTCCCGGGCCCGCGAGCAGTACTTC.

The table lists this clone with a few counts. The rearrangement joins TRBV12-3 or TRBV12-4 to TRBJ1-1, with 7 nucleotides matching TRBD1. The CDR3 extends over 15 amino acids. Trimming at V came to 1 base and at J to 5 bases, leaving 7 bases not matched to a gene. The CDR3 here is CASSLGGRGSTEAFF. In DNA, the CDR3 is TGTGCCAGCAGTTTAGGTGGCAGGGGGTCTACTGAAGCTTTCTTT.